This record looks at one T cell receptor beta chain sequence and its context. The sample is drawn from a study of blood T cells in healthy people across ages. Germline CDR1 reads MGHRA; CDR2 reads YSYEKL. This CDR3 is built from 13 residues. Trimming took 0 bases from V and 8 from J, leaving 10 bases between them. The second PCR ran roughly 7 to 11 cycles with a sample-barcoded 5' primer and J-beta primers. TCRdb recomputed calls from the 5' RACE reads with MiXCR, one row per CDR3 protein. The sample lists approximately 810,000 distinct CDR3 sequences, approximately 35% seen once, with 10% to 15% in the top ten.

The rearrangement uses TRBV4-1 and TRBJ1-2; D not certain. Specimen: blood. This sequence originates from a young man in good health. The CDR3 loop is CASSQDRQRGYTF. The CDR3 DNA follows: TGCGCCAGCAGCCAAGATCGCCAGAGGGGCTACACCTTC.